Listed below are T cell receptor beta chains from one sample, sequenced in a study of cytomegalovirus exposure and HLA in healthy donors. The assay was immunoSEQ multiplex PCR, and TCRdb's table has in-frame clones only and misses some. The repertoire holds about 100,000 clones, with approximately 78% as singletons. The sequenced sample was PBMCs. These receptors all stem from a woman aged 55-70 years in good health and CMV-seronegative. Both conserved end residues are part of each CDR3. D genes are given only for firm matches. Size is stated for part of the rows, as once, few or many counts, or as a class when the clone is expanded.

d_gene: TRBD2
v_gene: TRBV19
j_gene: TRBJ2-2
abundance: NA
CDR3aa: CASSIGGGETGELFF
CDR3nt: TGTGCCAGTAGTATCGGGGGAGGGGAGACCGGGGAGCTGTTTTTT

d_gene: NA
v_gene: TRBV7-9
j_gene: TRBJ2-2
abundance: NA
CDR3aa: CASSFPGLVSAGELFF
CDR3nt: TGTGCCAGCAGCTTTCCGGGACTTGTCTCGGCCGGGGAGCTGTTTTTT

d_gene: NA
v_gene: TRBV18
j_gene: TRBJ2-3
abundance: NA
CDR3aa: CASSPNGGGTDTQYF
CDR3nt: TGTGCCAGCTCACCAAATGGGGGCGGCACAGATACGCAGTATTTT

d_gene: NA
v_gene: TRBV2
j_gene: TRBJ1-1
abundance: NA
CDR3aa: CASSRGMNTEAFF
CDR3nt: TGTGCCAGCAGTCGCGGGATGAACACTGAAGCTTTCTTT

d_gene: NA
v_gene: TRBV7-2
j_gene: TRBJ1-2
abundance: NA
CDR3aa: CASSTSRTPNYGYTF
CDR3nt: TGTGCCAGCAGCACCAGCCGGACACCTAACTATGGCTACACCTTC

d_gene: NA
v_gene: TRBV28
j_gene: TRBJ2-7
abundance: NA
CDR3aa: CASSSLEEQYF
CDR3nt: TGTGCCAGCAGTTCGCTAGAAGAGCAGTACTTC

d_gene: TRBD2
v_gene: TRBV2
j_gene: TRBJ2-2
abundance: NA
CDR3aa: CASRGTSGTGPGTGELFF
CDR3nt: TGTGCCAGCAGGGGGACTAGCGGGACGGGGCCGGGAACCGGGGAGCTGTTTTTT

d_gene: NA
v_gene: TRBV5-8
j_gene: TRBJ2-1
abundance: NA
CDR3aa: CASSGMGLPGDEQFF
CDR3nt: TGTGCCAGCAGCGGGATGGGGTTACCGGGGGATGAGCAGTTCTTC

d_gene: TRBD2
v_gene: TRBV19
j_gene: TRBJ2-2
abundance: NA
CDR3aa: CASSPFSGGGKELFF
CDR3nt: TGTGCCAGTAGCCCTTTTAGCGGGGGGGGGAAGGAGCTGTTTTTT

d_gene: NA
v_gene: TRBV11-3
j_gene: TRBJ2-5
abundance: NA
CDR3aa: CASSPRGGETQYF
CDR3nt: TGTGCCAGCAGCCCCCGGGGAGGAGAGACCCAGTACTTC

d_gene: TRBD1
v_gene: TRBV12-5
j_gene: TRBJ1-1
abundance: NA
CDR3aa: CASGLERGQGALEAFF
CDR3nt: TGTGCTAGTGGTTTGGAAAGGGGCCAGGGGGCTCTGGAAGCTTTCTTT

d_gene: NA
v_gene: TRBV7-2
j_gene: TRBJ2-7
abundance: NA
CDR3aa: CASSFGDFYEQYF
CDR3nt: TGTGCCAGCAGCTTTGGGGACTTCTACGAGCAGTACTTC

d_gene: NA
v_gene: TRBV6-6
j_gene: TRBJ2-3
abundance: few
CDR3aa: CASNPGVTTDTQYF
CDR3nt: TGTGCCAGCAATCCGGGGGTAACAACAGATACGCAGTATTTT

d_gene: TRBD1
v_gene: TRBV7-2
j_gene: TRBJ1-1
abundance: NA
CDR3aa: CASRNAATGTNTEAFF
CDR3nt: TGTGCCAGCAGGAATGCCGCGACAGGGACGAACACTGAAGCTTTCTTT

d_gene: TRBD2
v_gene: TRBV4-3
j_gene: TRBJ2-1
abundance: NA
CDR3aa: CASSQEGTSGFHEQFF
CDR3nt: TGCGCCAGCAGCCAAGAAGGGACTAGCGGGTTCCATGAGCAGTTCTTC

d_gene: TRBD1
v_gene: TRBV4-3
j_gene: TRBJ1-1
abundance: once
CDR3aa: CASSQDRPTGGNTEAFF
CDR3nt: TGCGCCAGCAGCCAAGATAGGCCCACAGGGGGGAACACTGAAGCTTTCTTT

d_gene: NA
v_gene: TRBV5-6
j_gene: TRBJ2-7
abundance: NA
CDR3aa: CASSLDRTPSLPSYEQYF
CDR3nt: TGTGCCAGCAGCTTGGATCGGACTCCTTCCCTACCCTCATACGAGCAGTACTTC

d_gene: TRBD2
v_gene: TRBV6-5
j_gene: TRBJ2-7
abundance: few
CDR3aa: CASSYWASGSSEQYF
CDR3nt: TGTGCCAGCAGTTACTGGGCTAGCGGTTCCTCCGAGCAGTACTTC

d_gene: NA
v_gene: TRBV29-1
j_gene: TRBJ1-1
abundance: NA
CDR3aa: CSVARDTEAFF
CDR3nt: TGCAGCGTTGCGAGGGACACTGAAGCTTTCTTT

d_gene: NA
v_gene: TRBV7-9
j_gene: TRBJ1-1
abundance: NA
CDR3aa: CASSLYQGRPEAFF
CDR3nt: TGTGCCAGCAGCTTATATCAGGGTCGCCCTGAAGCTTTCTTT

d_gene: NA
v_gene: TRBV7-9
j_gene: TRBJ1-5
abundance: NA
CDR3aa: CASSSPWEDQPQHF
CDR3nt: TGTGCCAGCAGCTCGCCTTGGGAGGATCAGCCCCAGCATTTT

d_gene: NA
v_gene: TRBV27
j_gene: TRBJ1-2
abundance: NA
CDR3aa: CASSLSRVGYGYTF
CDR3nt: TGTGCCAGCAGTTTATCGCGGGTTGGCTATGGCTACACCTTC

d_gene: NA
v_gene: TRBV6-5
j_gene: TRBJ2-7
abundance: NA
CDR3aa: CASSHREPYEQYF
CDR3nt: TGTGCCAGCAGCCACAGGGAACCTTACGAGCAGTACTTC

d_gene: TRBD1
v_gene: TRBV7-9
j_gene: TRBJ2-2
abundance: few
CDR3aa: CASSLARTGNTGELFF
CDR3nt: TGTGCCAGCAGCTTAGCACGGACAGGGAACACCGGGGAGCTGTTTTTT

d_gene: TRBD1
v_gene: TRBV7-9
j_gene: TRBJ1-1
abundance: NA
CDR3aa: CASREGAPGTEAFF
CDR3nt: TGTGCCAGCAGGGAGGGGGCACCGGGCACTGAAGCTTTCTTT

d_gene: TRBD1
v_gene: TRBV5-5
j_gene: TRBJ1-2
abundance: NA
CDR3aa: CASSARQGAASYGYTF
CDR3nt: TGTGCCAGCAGCGCCCGACAGGGGGCGGCTTCCTATGGCTACACCTTC

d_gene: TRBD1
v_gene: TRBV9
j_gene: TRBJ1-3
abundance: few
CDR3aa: CASSPQQGYGNTIYF
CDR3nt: TGTGCCAGCAGCCCCCAACAGGGGTATGGAAACACCATATATTTT

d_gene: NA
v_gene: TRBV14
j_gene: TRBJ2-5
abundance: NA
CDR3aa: CASSQVGLETQYF
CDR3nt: TGTGCCAGCAGCCAAGTCGGGTTGGAGACCCAGTACTTC

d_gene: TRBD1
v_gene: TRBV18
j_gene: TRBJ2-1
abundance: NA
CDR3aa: CASSPRGGAGNEQFF
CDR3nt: TGTGCCAGCTCACCACGAGGGGGCGCGGGCAATGAGCAGTTCTTC

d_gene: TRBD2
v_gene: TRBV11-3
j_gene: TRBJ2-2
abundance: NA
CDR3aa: CASSLTSLNTGELFF
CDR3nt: TGTGCCAGCAGCTTGACTAGCCTTAACACCGGGGAGCTGTTTTTT

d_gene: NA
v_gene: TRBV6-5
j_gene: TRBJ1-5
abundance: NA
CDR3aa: CASSGLNQPQHF
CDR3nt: TGTGCCAGCAGCGGTTTGAATCAGCCCCAGCATTTT

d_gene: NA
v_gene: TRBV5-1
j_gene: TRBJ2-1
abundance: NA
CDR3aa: CASSSSGNNEQFF
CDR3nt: TGCGCCAGCAGCTCTTCAGGGAACAATGAGCAGTTCTTC

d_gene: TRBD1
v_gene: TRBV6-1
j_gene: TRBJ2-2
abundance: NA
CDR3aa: CASRPYQGARGELFF
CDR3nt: TGTGCCAGCAGACCGTACCAGGGGGCTCGGGGGGAGCTGTTTTTT

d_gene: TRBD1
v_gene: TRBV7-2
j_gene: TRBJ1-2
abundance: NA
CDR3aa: CASSLGAGTGVDGYTF
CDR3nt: TGTGCCAGCAGCTTAGGGGCCGGGACAGGGGTCGATGGCTACACCTTC

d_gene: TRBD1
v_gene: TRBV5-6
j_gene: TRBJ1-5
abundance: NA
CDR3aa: CASSLAGDRGQHF
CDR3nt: TGTGCCAGCAGCTTGGCCGGGGACAGGGGCCAGCATTTT

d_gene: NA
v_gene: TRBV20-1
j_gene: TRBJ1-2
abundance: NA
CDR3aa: CSPSEGSGYTF
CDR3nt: TGCAGCCCGAGCGAGGGCTCTGGCTACACCTTC

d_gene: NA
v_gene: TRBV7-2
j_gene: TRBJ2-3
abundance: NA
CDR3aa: CASSLAWWGLYPDTQYF
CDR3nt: TGTGCCAGCAGCTTAGCTTGGTGGGGCCTATACCCAGATACGCAGTATTTT

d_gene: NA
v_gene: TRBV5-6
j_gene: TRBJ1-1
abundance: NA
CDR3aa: CASSLTRQPLRGVTEAFF
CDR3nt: TGTGCCAGCAGCCTAACCCGGCAGCCCCTCCGCGGGGTCACTGAAGCTTTCTTT

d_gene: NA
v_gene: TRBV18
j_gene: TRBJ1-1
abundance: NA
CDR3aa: CASSGAEMNTEAFF
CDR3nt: TGTGCCAGCTCAGGGGCAGAAATGAACACTGAAGCTTTCTTT

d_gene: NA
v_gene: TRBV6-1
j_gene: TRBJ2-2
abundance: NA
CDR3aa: CASSYTGKSEELFF
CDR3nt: TGTGCCAGCAGCTACACAGGGAAGAGCGAGGAGCTGTTTTTT

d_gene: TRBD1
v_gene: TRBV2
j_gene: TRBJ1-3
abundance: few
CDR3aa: CASSGQGYSGNTIYF
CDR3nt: TGTGCCAGCAGTGGACAGGGGTACTCTGGAAACACCATATATTTT

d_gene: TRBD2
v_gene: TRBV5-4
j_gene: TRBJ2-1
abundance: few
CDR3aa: CASSPGLAGDHEQFF
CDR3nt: TGTGCCAGCAGCCCCGGACTAGCGGGAGACCATGAGCAGTTCTTC

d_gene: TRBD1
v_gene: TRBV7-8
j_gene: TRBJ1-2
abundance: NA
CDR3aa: CASSLAQGAYGYTF
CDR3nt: TGTGCCAGCAGCTTAGCGCAGGGGGCCTATGGCTACACCTTC

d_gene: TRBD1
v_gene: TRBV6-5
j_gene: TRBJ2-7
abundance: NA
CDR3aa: CASRRTQQGYEQYF
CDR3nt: TGTGCCAGCAGGCGTACACAACAGGGGTACGAGCAGTACTTC

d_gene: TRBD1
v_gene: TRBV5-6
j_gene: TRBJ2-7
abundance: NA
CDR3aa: CASSRWGQGYEQYF
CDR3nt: TGTGCCAGCAGCCGATGGGGACAGGGTTACGAGCAGTACTTC

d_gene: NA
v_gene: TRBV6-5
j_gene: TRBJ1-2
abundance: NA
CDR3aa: CASSYSRQSHGYTF
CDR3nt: TGTGCCAGCAGTTACTCGAGACAAAGCCATGGCTACACCTTC

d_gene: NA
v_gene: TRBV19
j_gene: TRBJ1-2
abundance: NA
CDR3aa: CASSIGGDGYGYTF
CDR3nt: TGTGCCAGTAGTATAGGCGGGGATGGCTATGGCTACACCTTC

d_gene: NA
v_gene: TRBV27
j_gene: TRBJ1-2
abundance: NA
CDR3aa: CASSFNPYDGYTF
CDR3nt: TGTGCCAGCAGTTTTAACCCCTACGATGGCTACACCTTC

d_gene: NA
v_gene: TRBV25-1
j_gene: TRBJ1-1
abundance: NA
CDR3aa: CASRDGQTNTEAFF
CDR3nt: TGTGCCAGCAGGGACGGACAGACGAACACTGAAGCTTTCTTT

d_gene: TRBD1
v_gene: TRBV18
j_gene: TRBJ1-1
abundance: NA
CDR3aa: CASSGQANTEAFF
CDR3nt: TGTGCCAGCTCAGGACAGGCGAACACTGAAGCTTTCTTT

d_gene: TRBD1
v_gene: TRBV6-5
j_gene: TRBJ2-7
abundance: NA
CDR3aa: CASSYRTGTYEQYF
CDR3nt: TGTGCCAGCAGTTACCGGACAGGTACCTACGAGCAGTACTTC

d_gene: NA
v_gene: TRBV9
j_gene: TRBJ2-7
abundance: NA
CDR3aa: CASSVNPTGRYEQYF
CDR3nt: TGTGCCAGCAGCGTAAATCCCACAGGGCGCTACGAGCAGTACTTC

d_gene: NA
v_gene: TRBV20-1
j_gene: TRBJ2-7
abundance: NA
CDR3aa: CSASGGSEQYF
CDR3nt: TGCAGTGCTAGTGGGGGCAGCGAGCAGTACTTC